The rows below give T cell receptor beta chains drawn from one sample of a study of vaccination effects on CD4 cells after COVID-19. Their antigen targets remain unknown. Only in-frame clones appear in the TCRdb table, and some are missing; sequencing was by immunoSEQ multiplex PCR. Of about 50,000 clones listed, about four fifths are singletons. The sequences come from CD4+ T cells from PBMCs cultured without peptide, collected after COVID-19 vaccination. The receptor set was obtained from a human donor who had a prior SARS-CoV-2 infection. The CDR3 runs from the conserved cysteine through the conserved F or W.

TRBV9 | CASSEGGTGNTIYF
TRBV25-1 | CASSPTQGEGTDTQYF
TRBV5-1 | CASSSPTGSRTQYF
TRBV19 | CASSYGLNTEAFF
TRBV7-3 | CASSFSGYGYTF
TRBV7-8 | CASRKDRQETQYF
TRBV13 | CASSLRLAGRPTDTQYF
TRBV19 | CASSIGLRNSPLHF
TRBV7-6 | CASSPPGLGGETQYF
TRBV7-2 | CASSLRGGTQPQHF
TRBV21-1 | CASIPGLRGAGGYNEQFF
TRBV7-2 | CASSLGQDLGAFF
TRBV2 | CASSEVPAGLKFF
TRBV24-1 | CATSDSGLVSDTQYF
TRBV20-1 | CSASSGGSGNTIYF
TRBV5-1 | CASSLGGYNEQFF
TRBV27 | CASSRGLAGGPWGYEQYF
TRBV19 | CASSAMTGTYGYTF
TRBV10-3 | CAISETAMNTEAFF
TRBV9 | CASSQALQETQYF
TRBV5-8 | CASSTGTSGYNEQFF
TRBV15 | CATSRPFSWASGANVLTF
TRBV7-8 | CASSLGRSSGANVLTF
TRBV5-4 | CASSLARAVNYGYTF
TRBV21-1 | CASSKGPGANTEAFF
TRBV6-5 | CASRGQATDTQYF
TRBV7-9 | CASSSTPVSGANVLTF
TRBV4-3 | CASSQAHTGANYGYTF
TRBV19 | CASSRGYSNQPQHF
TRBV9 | CASSAGGPTNTGELFF
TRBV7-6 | CASSFGQTGGNYGYTF
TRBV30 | CAWSVRMRETQYF
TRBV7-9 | CASSLAPGIGDTQYF
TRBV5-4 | CASSRLAGPGELFF
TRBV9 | CASSGLAVKENEQFF
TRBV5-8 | CASSLLGRRSETQYF
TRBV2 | CASSEETNEKLFF
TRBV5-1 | CASSPNTGAGTEAFF
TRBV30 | CAWSVQGFEQYF
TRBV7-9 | CASSEGTRSLREQYF
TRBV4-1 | CASSLGLGETQYF
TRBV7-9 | CASSRRPYGGTHNEQFF
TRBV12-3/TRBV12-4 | CASSIRDVNEQFF
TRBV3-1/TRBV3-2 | CASSSRGPTYEQYF
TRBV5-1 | CASSSRTGNEKLFF
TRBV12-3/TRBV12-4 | CASQGGRNYGYTF
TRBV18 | CASSNERFLYQETQYF